A selection of T cell receptor beta chains follows, all from one sample in a study of cytomegalovirus exposure and HLA in healthy donors. Assay used: immunoSEQ multiplex PCR; TCRdb lists only in-frame clones, some missing. The sample shows over 150,000 clones, more than 65% of them seen only once. The source material was PBMCs. These TCRs come from a woman between 25 and 40 years old in good health and CMV-seropositive. Both conserved end residues are part of each CDR3. Size is omitted from some rows. Given values are once, few, many or a class for expanded clones.

size: .
J: TRBJ1-1
V: TRBV29-1
CDR3: CSVESGGVEAFF

size: .
J: TRBJ1-5
V: TRBV7-2
CDR3: CASSLVSNQPQHF

size: .
J: TRBJ1-1
V: TRBV18
CDR3: CASSPASGTGSNTEAFF

size: .
J: TRBJ1-1
V: TRBV11-2
CDR3: CASSFTGRWNTEAFF

size: .
J: TRBJ2-7
V: TRBV7-9
CDR3: CASSFSLLAPHEQYF

size: .
J: TRBJ2-7
V: TRBV6-6
CDR3: CASKARGVGYEQYF

size: .
J: TRBJ2-7
V: TRBV5-1
CDR3: CASSLGERGEQYF

size: once
J: TRBJ2-1
V: TRBV5-6
CDR3: CASSLGGFYYNEQFF

size: .
J: TRBJ2-7
V: TRBV2
CDR3: CASSVGTVGSVQYF

size: .
J: TRBJ2-7
V: TRBV5-4
CDR3: CASSLSASGSKYEQYF

size: .
J: TRBJ1-2
V: TRBV29-1
CDR3: CSVEREIYGYTF

size: few
J: TRBJ1-1
V: TRBV2
CDR3: CASRAGTEAFF

size: .
J: TRBJ2-2
V: TRBV7-3
CDR3: CASSSRVLPAGTGELFF

size: .
J: TRBJ1-3
V: TRBV5-8
CDR3: CASSLASSGNTIYF

size: .
J: TRBJ2-7
V: TRBV27
CDR3: CASGTSGTHEQYF

size: .
J: TRBJ2-7
V: TRBV27
CDR3: CASSWEGTVPYEQYF

size: .
J: TRBJ1-1
V: TRBV5-1
CDR3: CASSLISGVDAEAFF

size: .
J: TRBJ1-2
V: TRBV10-3
CDR3: CAISLDRGDGYTF

size: .
J: TRBJ1-2
V: TRBV5-4
CDR3: CASSPSARTGDYGYTF

size: once
J: TRBJ2-7
V: TRBV29-1
CDR3: CSALTSGLYEQYF

size: .
J: TRBJ2-5
V: TRBV9
CDR3: CASSTGTASGETQYF

size: .
J: TRBJ1-4
V: TRBV5-1
CDR3: CASTRDRNEKLFF

size: few
J: TRBJ1-2
V: TRBV5-5
CDR3: CASSLQTGYGYTF

size: .
J: TRBJ2-2
V: TRBV27
CDR3: CASSLSGVGDTGELFF

size: .
J: TRBJ1-4
V: TRBV2
CDR3: CASSEVGRNEKLFF

size: .
J: TRBJ2-2
V: TRBV7-2
CDR3: CASNSDTGELFF

size: .
J: TRBJ1-2
V: TRBV29-1
CDR3: CSVGEFGNYGYTF

size: .
J: TRBJ2-7
V: TRBV10-1
CDR3: CASSVRTGWYEQYF

size: once
J: TRBJ2-5
V: TRBV9
CDR3: CASSPQGAAQETQYF

size: once
J: TRBJ2-7
V: TRBV11-2
CDR3: CASSLERGQGHEQYF

size: .
J: TRBJ1-1
V: TRBV13
CDR3: CASSFPGGMRTEAFF

size: .
J: TRBJ2-7
V: TRBV4-1
CDR3: CASSPPLAGSYEQYF

size: .
J: TRBJ2-7
V: TRBV5-1
CDR3: CASSRDRVTYEQYF

size: .
J: TRBJ1-4
V: TRBV28
CDR3: CASISGGRDNEKLFF

size: .
J: TRBJ1-3
V: TRBV25-1
CDR3: CASRGGVTGNTIYF

size: .
J: TRBJ1-4
V: TRBV5-1
CDR3: CASSLGQGVTNEKLFF

size: .
J: TRBJ1-5
V: TRBV6-1
CDR3: CASSETAVQVLMTNLDQPQHF

size: once
J: TRBJ1-1
V: TRBV7-9
CDR3: CASSFNRATGGDTEAFF

size: .
J: TRBJ1-1
V: TRBV29-1
CDR3: CSVLTTPQGTDEAFF

size: .
J: TRBJ1-1
V: TRBV11-1
CDR3: CASRRAGGETEAFF

size: .
J: TRBJ2-1
V: TRBV18
CDR3: CASSPPGASDNEQFF

size: many
J: TRBJ1-5
V: TRBV19
CDR3: CASGHRRNSNQPQHF

size: .
J: TRBJ2-1
V: TRBV5-8
CDR3: CASSVFYPNEQFF

size: .
J: TRBJ2-2
V: TRBV27
CDR3: CASSLTGLANTGELFF